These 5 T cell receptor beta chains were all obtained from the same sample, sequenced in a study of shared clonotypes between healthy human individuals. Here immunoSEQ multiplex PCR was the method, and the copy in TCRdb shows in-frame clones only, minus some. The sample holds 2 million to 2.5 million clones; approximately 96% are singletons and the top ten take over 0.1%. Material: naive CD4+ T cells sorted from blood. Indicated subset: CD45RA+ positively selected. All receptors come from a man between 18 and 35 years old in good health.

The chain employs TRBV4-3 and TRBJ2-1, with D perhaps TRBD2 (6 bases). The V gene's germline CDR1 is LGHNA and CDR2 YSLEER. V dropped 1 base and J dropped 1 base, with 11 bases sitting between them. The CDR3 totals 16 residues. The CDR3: CASSQAFRGSYNEQFF. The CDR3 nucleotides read TGCGCCAGCAGCCAAGCGTTTCGGGGGTCCTACAATGAGCAGTTCTTC.

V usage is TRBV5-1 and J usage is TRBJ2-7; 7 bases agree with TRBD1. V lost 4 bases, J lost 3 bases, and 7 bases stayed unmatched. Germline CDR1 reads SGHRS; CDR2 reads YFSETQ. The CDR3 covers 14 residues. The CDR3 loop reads CASSQDGQVYEQYF. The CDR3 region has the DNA TGCGCCAGCAGCCAGGACGGACAGGTCTACGAGCAGTACTTC.

Written as DNA, the CDR3 is TGTGCCAGCTCACCAGGGACTACCTCCGGGGGCGAGCAGTACTTC. Its translation is CASSPGTTSGGEQYF. The chain joins TRBV18 to TRBJ2-7; 7 bases map to TRBD2. Germline trimming cut 2 bases from V and 6 bases from J; bases unmatched to any gene: 10. CDR3 size: 15 residues. The germline gives CDR1 KGHSH, CDR2 LQKENI.

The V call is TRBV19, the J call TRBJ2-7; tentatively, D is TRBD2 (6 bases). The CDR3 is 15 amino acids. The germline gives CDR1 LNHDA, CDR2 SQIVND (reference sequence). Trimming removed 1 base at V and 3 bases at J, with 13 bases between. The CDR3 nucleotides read TGTGCCAGTAGTATAGCCCGGGACTCTAGCTACGAGCAGTACTTC. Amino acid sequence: CASSIARDSSYEQYF.

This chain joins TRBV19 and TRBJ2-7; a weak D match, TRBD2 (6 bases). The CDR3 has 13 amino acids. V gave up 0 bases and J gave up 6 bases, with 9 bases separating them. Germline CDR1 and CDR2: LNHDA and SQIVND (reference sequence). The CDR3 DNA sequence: TGTGCCAGTAGTATAGAGGGCGGGACCGAGCAGTACTTC. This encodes CASSIEGGTEQYF.